A single sample gave rise to the 11 T cell receptor beta chains below, sequenced in a study of blood T cell repertoires in COVID-19. The method was immunoSEQ multiplex PCR; TCRdb's version includes in-frame clones alone and lacks a portion of them. The profile shows approximately 92,000 clones, around four fifths of them singletons. Sequenced: peripheral blood. All receptors come from a man aged 50 to 59 with acute or convalescent COVID-19.

The rearrangement links TRBV13 to TRBJ1-2; 7 positions agree with TRBD1. This CDR3 is built from 13 residues. V shed 5 bases and J 3 bases; nucleotides not matched to a gene: 3. Germline-derived CDR1 and CDR2 are PRHDT and FYEKMQ (reference sequence). For the CDR3, the DNA is TGTGCCAGCAGCCTGGGACAGTACTATGGCTACACCTTC. Its protein is CASSLGQYYGYTF.

The chain has TRBV7-8 and TRBJ2-1; no firm D call. From germline, CDR1 is SGHVS and CDR2 FQNEAQ. The CDR3 runs 12 residues. The V and J ends lost 5 bases and 4 bases respectively, with 6 bases between them. This chain's CDR3 is CASSPGYNEQFF. The CDR3 nucleotides read TGTGCCAGCAGCCCAGGATACAATGAGCAGTTCTTC.

The chain joins TRBV5-4 to TRBJ2-5, with 8 bases lining up with TRBD1. Germline trimming cut 4 bases from V and 3 bases from J; bases unmatched to any gene: 5. The CDR3 contains 14 residues. Germline loops: CDR1 SGHNT, CDR2 YYREEE (reference sequence). The CDR3 DNA reads as TGTGCCAGCAGCCCGCAGGGGGCTGAAGAGACCCAGTACTTC. As protein: CASSPQGAEETQYF.

The chain employs TRBV19 and TRBJ1-1; unclear D gene. Germline V CDR1 and CDR2: LNHDA, SQIVND (reference sequence). This CDR3 has 14 residues. Trimming cost V 5 bases and J 0 bases, with 10 bases left between them. CDR3 coding DNA: TGTGCCAGTAGTTTGGGCCAGATGAACACTGAAGCTTTCTTT. Its protein is CASSLGQMNTEAFF. Full variable domain (rest looked up from reference TRBV19 and TRBJ1-1): DGGITQSPKYLFRKEGQNVTLSCEQNLNHDAMYWYRQDPGQGLRLIYYSQIVNDFQKGDIAEGYSVSREKKESFPLTVTSAQKNPTAFYLCASSLGQMNTEAFFGQGTRLTVV.

The rearrangement uses TRBV19 and TRBJ1-5, with D possibly TRBD1 on 5 matching bases. The CDR3 has 13 residues. Trimming removed 5 bases at V and 6 bases at J, with 11 bases between. CDR1 is LNHDA, CDR2 SQIVND, per germline (reference sequence). CDR3 residues: CASSADSAQPQHF. In nucleotides, the CDR3 is TGTGCCAGTAGTGCCGACAGTGCTCAGCCCCAGCATTTT.

Comment on this clone: One end of the junction is discordant with germline, which a read error may explain. The V gene is TRBV18, the J gene TRBJ2-7; 9 nucleotides agree with TRBD1. CDR1 KGHSH and CDR2 LQKENI come from the germline V gene. CDR3 length equals 14 residues. CDR3 nucleotide sequence: TGTGCCAGCTCGACCGGGACAGGGTCCTCCGAGCAGTACTTC. Translated, it gives CASSTGTGSSEQYF. Full variable domain (outside the CDR3, taken from reference TRBV18 and TRBJ2-7): NAGVMQNPRHLVRRRGQEARLRCSPMKGHSHVYWYRQLPEEGLKFMVYLQKENIIDESGMPKERFSAEFPKEGPSILRIQQVVRGDSAAYFCASSTGTGSSEQYFGPGTRLTVT.

The CDR3 spells CASSPQTGDGYTF. The DNA for the CDR3 is TGTGCCAGCAGCCCCCAGACAGGGGATGGCTACACCTTC. V and J are TRBV7-3 and TRBJ1-2, with 8 nucleotides matching TRBD1. Germline-derived CDR1 and CDR2 are SGHTA and FQGTGA. This CDR3 is 13 amino acids long. The ends lost 5 bases at V and 6 bases at J; junction bases unmatched: 5.

The chain is built from TRBV18 and TRBJ2-1; a weak D match, TRBD2 (6 bases). This CDR3 spans 13 amino acids. Between the trimmed V and J ends, which lost 2 bases and 7 bases, there was a span of 9 bases. CDR1 and CDR2 (germline): KGHSH, LQKENI. CDR3 loop: CASSPGRENEQFF. In DNA, the CDR3 is TGTGCCAGCTCACCAGGGCGGGAAAATGAGCAGTTCTTC.

The chain is built from TRBV19 and TRBJ1-5; 7 positions match TRBD1. This CDR3 contains 14 residues. CDR1 LNHDA and CDR2 SQIVND come from the germline V gene (reference sequence). After removal of 5 bases from V and 2 bases from J, the junction contained 3 bases not matched to a gene. The CDR3 nucleotides read TGTGCCAGTAGTCTCCAGGGGGGCAATCAGCCCCAGCATTTT. Amino acid sequence: CASSLQGGNQPQHF. Using reference TRBV19 and TRBJ1-5 for the parts outside the CDR3, the full variable domain is DGGITQSPKYLFRKEGQNVTLSCEQNLNHDAMYWYRQDPGQGLRLIYYSQIVNDFQKGDIAEGYSVSREKKESFPLTVTSAQKNPTAFYLCASSLQGGNQPQHFGDGTRLSIL.

The rearrangement links TRBV4-1 to TRBJ2-2, with TRBD1 matching 7 bases. J gave up 5 bases and V 0 bases, and 6 bases lay outside the gene matches. Germline V CDR1 and CDR2: MGHRA, YSYEKL. This CDR3 has 16 amino acids. The CDR3 nucleotides are TGCGCCAGCAGCCAAGAGATAGCAGGGGGTACCGGGGAGCTGTTTTTT. This codes for CASSQEIAGGTGELFF.

The chain couples TRBV18 to TRBJ2-7; D not resolved. Germline V lookup: CDR1 KGHSH, CDR2 LQKENI. V lost 2 bases to trimming and J lost 6 bases, with 8 bases between them. The CDR3 sequence is 12 residues long. The CDR3 spells CASSPGQVEQYF. CDR3 bases: TGTGCCAGCTCACCAGGCCAAGTCGAGCAGTACTTC. Full variable domain (outside the CDR3, taken from reference TRBV18 and TRBJ2-7): NAGVMQNPRHLVRRRGQEARLRCSPMKGHSHVYWYRQLPEEGLKFMVYLQKENIIDESGMPKERFSAEFPKEGPSILRIQQVVRGDSAAYFCASSPGQVEQYFGPGTRLTVT.